The present entry profiles one T cell receptor beta chain with its context. One end of the junction is discordant with germline, which a read error may explain. The assay was immunoSEQ multiplex PCR, and TCRdb's table has in-frame clones only and misses some. The repertoire holds about 200,000 clones, with roughly 89% as singletons. This entry is derived from a study of blood T cell repertoires in COVID-19. Turning to the study itself: Specimens from acute and convalescent COVID-19 originated in the United States, Italy and Spain.

The CDR3 spans 15 residues. Germline lookup yields CDR1 SGHRS and CDR2 YFSETQ. The sequence was obtained from a man between 60 and 70 years old who had recovered from COVID-19. The specimen was peripheral blood. The J gene is TRBJ2-6, the V gene TRBV5-1; the D gene is possibly TRBD1 (6 bases). The CDR3 sequence is CASSSRGGGANVLTF. CDR3 nucleotide sequence: TGCGCCAGTAGCTCCAGGGGTGGTGGGGCCAACGTCCTGACTTTC.